The 11 T cell receptor beta chains in this list originate from one sample, sequenced in a study of blood T cell repertoires in COVID-19. TCRdb's table, derived via immunoSEQ multiplex PCR, lists solely in-frame clones and lacks some. The sample lists some 250,000 clones; over 75% were seen once. Sequences were obtained from PBMCs or T cells enriched from blood (not recorded which). Receptors originate from a woman between 45 and 60 years old who had recovered from COVID-19.

This rearrangement joins TRBV15 to TRBJ1-2; D unresolved. The CDR3 consists of 17 residues. Trimming stripped 0 bases from V and 1 base from J, with 15 bases between. Germline V gives CDR1 LNHNV, CDR2 YYDKDF (reference sequence). The CDR3 is CATSRDPTWEVNYGYTF. CDR3 nucleotides: TGTGCCACCAGCAGAGACCCCACTTGGGAGGTTAACTATGGCTACACCTTC.

The rearrangement links TRBV5-8 to TRBJ1-5; the D gene is possibly TRBD1 (6 bases). This CDR3 is built from 16 residues. V lost 4 bases and J 5 bases, leaving 19 bases between the germline ends. CDR1 is SGHTS and CDR2 is YDEGEE in the germline V gene. The CDR3 nucleotides read TGTGCCAGCAGCCTGGACCCAGGACAGCAGTATCAGCCCCAGCATTTT. Translation: CASSLDPGQQYQPQHF.

The chain recombines TRBV9 with TRBJ2-2, with a possible D match to TRBD2 (5 bases). The V and J ends lost 4 bases and 5 bases respectively, with 9 bases between them. This CDR3 region has 13 residues. The germline gives CDR1 SGDLS, CDR2 YYNGEE. CDR3 protein: CASSPRRTGELFF. In nucleotides, the CDR3 is TGTGCCAGCAGCCCTCGGAGGACCGGGGAGCTGTTTTTT.

This sequence joins TRBV7-6 and TRBJ2-7; 8 nucleotides agree with TRBD1. The germline V gene encodes CDR1 SGHVS and CDR2 FNYEAQ. Unmatched junction bases numbered 10, after V lost 1 base and J lost 5 bases. This CDR3 contains 16 residues. The CDR3 bases are TGTGCCAGCAGCTTAGTATTGTGGCAGGGGGCCAACGAGCAGTACTTC. As protein: CASSLVLWQGANEQYF.

This chain uses TRBV28 with TRBJ2-4; TRBD2 agrees at 9 bases. V shed 0 bases and J 0 bases; nucleotides not matched to a gene: 6. The CDR3 covers 18 residues. Germline V gene lookup returns CDR1 MDHEN and CDR2 SYDVKM. The CDR3 DNA is TGTGCCAGCAGTTTATGGACTAGCGGAGGACTAGCCAAAAACATTCAGTACTTC. Protein sequence: CASSLWTSGGLAKNIQYF.

The V and J genes are TRBV28 and TRBJ2-1; 13 nucleotides match TRBD2. The CDR3 consists of 19 residues. The germline CDR1 and CDR2 sequences are MDHEN and SYDVKM. The ends lost 2 bases at V and 3 bases at J; junction bases unmatched: 10. The chain's CDR3 is CASSLGHTSGRAFYNEQFF. The CDR3 DNA sequence: TGTGCCAGCAGTTTAGGCCACACTAGCGGGAGGGCCTTCTACAATGAGCAGTTCTTC.

The chain carries TRBV29-1 and TRBJ2-7; TRBD2 matches at 9 bases. J was trimmed by 3 bases and V by 5 bases; bases with no gene match: 8. Germline-derived CDR1 and CDR2 are SQVTM and ANQGSEA. This CDR3 spans 14 amino acids. CDR3 DNA: TGCAGCGTTTCGTTAGCGGGAGAGGTCTACGAGCAGTACTTC. As protein: CSVSLAGEVYEQYF.

This chain joins TRBV10-3 and TRBJ1-4; 8 bases are shared with TRBD1. The germline V gene has CDR1 ENHRY and CDR2 SYGVKD. V was clipped by 0 bases and J by 3 bases; unmatched bases: 9. The CDR3 length is 18 residues. CDR3 bases: TGTGCCATCAGTGAGTCGAGTGGCAGGGGGCCGGCTAATGAAAAACTGTTTTTT. It is translated as CAISESSGRGPANEKLFF.

This rearrangement joins TRBV5-1 to TRBJ1-4; tentative D call: TRBD1 (5 bases). CDR1 is SGHRS, CDR2 YFSETQ, per germline. Trimming stripped 1 base from V and 6 bases from J, with 13 bases between. The CDR3 is made up of 15 amino acids. The DNA of the CDR3 is TGCGCCAGCAGCTTGAGAAGTCGGGGGGATGAAAAACTGTTTTTT. Amino acids: CASSLRSRGDEKLFF.

The chain carries TRBV7-8 and TRBJ2-7; 8 bases align to TRBD2. This CDR3 is 16 amino acids long. Trimming cost V 0 bases and J 3 bases; bases outside gene matches: 7. Germline V gene lookup returns CDR1 SGHVS and CDR2 FQNEAQ. The CDR3 region is CASSLAGGLAGYEQYF. The CDR3 nucleotides are TGTGCCAGCAGCTTAGCGGGGGGGCTAGCGGGCTACGAGCAGTACTTC. The whole variable domain, remainder taken from reference TRBV7-8 and TRBJ2-7, is GAGVSQSPRYKVAKRGQDVALRCDPISGHVSLFWYQQALGQGPEFLTYFQNEAQLDKSGLPSDRFFAERPEGSVSTLKIQRTQQEDSAVYLCASSLAGGLAGYEQYFGPGTRLTVT.

The genes are TRBV25-1 and TRBJ2-5, with D unresolved. The V and J ends lost 5 bases and 1 base respectively, with 5 bases between them. CDR1 and CDR2 from the germline V gene are MGHDK and SYGVNS. The length of the CDR3 is 12 residues. This CDR3 reads CASSSLQETQYF. CDR3 in DNA: TGTGCCAGCAGTTCCCTCCAAGAGACCCAGTACTTC.